The 2 T cell receptor beta chains below were found in one sample sequenced in a study of patients and donors after allogeneic stem cell transplantation (TCRdb year 2020). The library was generated by RT-PCR. Sequencing instrument: NextSeq 550. Starting from the raw public reads, TCRdb applied fastp trimming at Q25, assembled clones with MiXCR and retained in-frame beta chains. Rows merge per CDR3 protein into single entries with the most common DNA and genes. For this sample there are about a million distinct CDR3 sequences; roughly 18% appear just once. Approximately 5.9% of the sample belongs to the ten largest clones. Specimen: blood, either unsorted or a sorted T cell fraction (not recorded which). Receptors were obtained from a human donor who was either an allogeneic HSCT recipient or a stem cell or donor lymphocyte infusion donor (not recorded which). It is not recorded whose cells these are; they may come from a transplant donor.

This clonotype has more than one count but fewer than ten. The gene calls are TRBV19 and TRBJ1-5; D unclear. Trimming took 1 base from V and 3 from J, leaving 13 bases between them. The CDR3 is 16 amino acids. Per the germline V gene, CDR1 is LNHDA and CDR2 is SQIVND (reference sequence). The CDR3 sequence: CASSIVGSSFNQPQHF. The CDR3 DNA is TGTGCCAGTAGTATAGTTGGCAGTTCCTTCAATCAGCCCCAGCATTTT.

In this sample, this clonotype turned up a few times. V gene TRBV21-1 combines with J gene TRBJ1-1. TRBV21-1 is flagged as a pseudogene. The CDR3 covers 9 residues. The CDR3 nucleotides read TGTGCCAGCAGCTGCAAAGCTTTCTTT. Its translation: CASSCKAFF.